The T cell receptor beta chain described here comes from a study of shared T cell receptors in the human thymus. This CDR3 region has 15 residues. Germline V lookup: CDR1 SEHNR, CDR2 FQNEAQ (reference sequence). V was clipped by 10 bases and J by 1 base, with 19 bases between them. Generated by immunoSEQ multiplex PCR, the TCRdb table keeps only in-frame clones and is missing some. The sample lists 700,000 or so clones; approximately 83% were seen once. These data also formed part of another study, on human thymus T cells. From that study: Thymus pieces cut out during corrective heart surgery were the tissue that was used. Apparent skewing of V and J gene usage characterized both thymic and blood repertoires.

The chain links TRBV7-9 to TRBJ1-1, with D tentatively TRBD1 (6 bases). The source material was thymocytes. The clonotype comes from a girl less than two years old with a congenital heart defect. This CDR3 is CATTANSTGNTEAFF. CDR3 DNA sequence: TGTGCCACTACGGCCAACTCGACAGGGAACACTGAAGCTTTCTTT.